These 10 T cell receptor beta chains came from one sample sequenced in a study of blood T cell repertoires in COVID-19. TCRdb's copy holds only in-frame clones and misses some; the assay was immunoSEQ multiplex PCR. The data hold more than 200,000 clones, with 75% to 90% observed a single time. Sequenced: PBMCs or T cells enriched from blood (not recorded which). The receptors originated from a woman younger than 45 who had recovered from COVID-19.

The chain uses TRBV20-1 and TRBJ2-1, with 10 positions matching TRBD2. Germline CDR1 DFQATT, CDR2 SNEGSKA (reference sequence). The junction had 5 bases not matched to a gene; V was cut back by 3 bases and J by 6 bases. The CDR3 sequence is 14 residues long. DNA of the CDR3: TGCAGTGCTAGTTTGCCTAGCGGGAGCAATGAGCAGTTCTTC. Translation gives CSASLPSGSNEQFF.

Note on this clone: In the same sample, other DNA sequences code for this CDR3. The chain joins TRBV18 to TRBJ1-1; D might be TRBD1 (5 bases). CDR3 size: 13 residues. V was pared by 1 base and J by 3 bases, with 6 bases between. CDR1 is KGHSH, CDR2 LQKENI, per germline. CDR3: CASSPRGDTEAFF. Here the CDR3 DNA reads TGTGCCAGCTCACCACGGGGGGACACTGAAGCTTTCTTT.

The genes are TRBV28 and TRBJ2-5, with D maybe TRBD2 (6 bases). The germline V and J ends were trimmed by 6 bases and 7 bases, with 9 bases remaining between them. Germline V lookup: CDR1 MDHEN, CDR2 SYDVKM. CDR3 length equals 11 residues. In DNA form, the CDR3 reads TGTGCCAGCAGGCGGGAAGGGACCCAGTACTTC. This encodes CASRREGTQYF.

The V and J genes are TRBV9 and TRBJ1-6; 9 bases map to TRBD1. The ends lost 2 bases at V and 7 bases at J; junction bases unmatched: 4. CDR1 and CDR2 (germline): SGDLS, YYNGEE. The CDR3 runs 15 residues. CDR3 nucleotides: TGTGCCAGCAGCGTCGGCGACAGGGGGAATTCACCCCTCCACTTT. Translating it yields CASSVGDRGNSPLHF.

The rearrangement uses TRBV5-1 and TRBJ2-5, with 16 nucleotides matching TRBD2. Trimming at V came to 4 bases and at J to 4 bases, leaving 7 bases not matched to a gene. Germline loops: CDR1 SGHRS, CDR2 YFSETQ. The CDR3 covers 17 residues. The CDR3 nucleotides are TGCGCCAGCAGCACGGGACTAGCGGGAGGGCCAATAGAGACCCAGTACTTC. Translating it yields CASSTGLAGGPIETQYF.

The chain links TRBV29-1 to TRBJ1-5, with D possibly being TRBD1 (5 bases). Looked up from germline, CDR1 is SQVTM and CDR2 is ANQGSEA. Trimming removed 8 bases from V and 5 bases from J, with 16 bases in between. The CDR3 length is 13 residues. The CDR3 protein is CSISGTPDQPQHF. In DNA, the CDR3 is TGCAGCATATCCGGGACTCCTGATCAGCCCCAGCATTTT.

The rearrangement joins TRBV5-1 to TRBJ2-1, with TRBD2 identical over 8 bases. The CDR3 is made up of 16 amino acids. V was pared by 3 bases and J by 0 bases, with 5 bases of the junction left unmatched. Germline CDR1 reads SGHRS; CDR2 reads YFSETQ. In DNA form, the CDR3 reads TGCGCCAGCAGCTCGGTAGCGGGATACTCCTACAATGAGCAGTTCTTC. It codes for CASSSVAGYSYNEQFF.

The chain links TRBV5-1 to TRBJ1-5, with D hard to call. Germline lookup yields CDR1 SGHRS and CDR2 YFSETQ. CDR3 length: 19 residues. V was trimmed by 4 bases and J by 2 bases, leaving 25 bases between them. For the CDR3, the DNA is TGCGCCAGCAGCCAAAGACCCTTATCCCTGAGGGCGCGCAATCAGCCCCAGCATTTT. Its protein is CASSQRPLSLRARNQPQHF.

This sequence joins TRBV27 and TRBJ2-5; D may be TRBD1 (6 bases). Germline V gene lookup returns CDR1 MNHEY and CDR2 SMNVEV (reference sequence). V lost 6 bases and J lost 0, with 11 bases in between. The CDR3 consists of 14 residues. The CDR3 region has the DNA TGTGCCAGCAGCAGAGACAGGTACCAAGAGACCCAGTACTTC. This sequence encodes CASSRDRYQETQYF.

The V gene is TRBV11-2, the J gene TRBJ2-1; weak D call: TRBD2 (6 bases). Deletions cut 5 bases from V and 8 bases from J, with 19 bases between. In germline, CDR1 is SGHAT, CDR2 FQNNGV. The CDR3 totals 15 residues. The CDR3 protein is CASSGWDSLVDEQFF. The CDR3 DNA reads TGTGCCAGCAGCGGATGGGACTCCCTGGTGGATGAGCAGTTCTTC.